This is a list of T cell receptor beta chains from one sample in a study of OX40 agonist ivuxolimab in advanced cancers. Some clones are missing from TCRdb's copy, which holds only in-frame ones; the method was immunoSEQ multiplex PCR. The sample lists 50,000 to 55,000 clones; 81% were seen once. Specimen: CD4+ or CD8+ T cells sorted from blood, collected in a trial of the OX40 agonist ivuxolimab. The source is an adult with an advanced solid tumor such as melanoma, head and neck, liver or kidney cancer. The CDR3 runs from the conserved cysteine through the conserved F or W.

CDR3aa: CASSLTTGTTGDTQYF; j_gene: TRBJ2-3; v_gene: TRBV19
CDR3aa: CASSVDSRDYPPYF; j_gene: TRBJ2-3; v_gene: TRBV9
CDR3aa: CASSQDSTGRDYGYTF; j_gene: TRBJ1-2; v_gene: TRBV4-2
CDR3aa: CASSLVTGKGTEAFF; j_gene: TRBJ1-1; v_gene: TRBV11-2
CDR3aa: CASSPPEDRGVQYF; j_gene: TRBJ2-4; v_gene: TRBV18
CDR3aa: CASTENTEAFF; j_gene: TRBJ1-1; v_gene: TRBV6-5
CDR3aa: CASSRRRGGGYTF; j_gene: TRBJ1-2; v_gene: TRBV28
CDR3aa: CASSLGVRGATEAFF; j_gene: TRBJ1-1; v_gene: TRBV5-1
CDR3aa: CASSPRPGEDTEAFF; j_gene: TRBJ1-1; v_gene: TRBV5-5
CDR3aa: CASSWGGSADTQYF; j_gene: TRBJ2-3; v_gene: TRBV27
CDR3aa: CASSSDRGRAGNTIYF; j_gene: TRBJ1-3; v_gene: TRBV11-2
CDR3aa: CASKGDLLNTGELFF; j_gene: TRBJ2-2; v_gene: TRBV19
CDR3aa: CASSQWQGNEQYF; j_gene: TRBJ2-7; v_gene: TRBV16
CDR3aa: CASSTRGQWRNSPLHF; j_gene: TRBJ1-6; v_gene: TRBV25-1
CDR3aa: CATSRGRGEKLFF; j_gene: TRBJ1-4; v_gene: TRBV15
CDR3aa: CASSGKRGPQYF; j_gene: TRBJ2-3; v_gene: TRBV10-1
CDR3aa: CASAVGSPLHF; j_gene: TRBJ1-6; v_gene: TRBV2
CDR3aa: CASSELAGGRNEQFF; j_gene: TRBJ2-1; v_gene: TRBV6-1
CDR3aa: CASIGGNPSGGGELFF; j_gene: TRBJ2-2; v_gene: TRBV2
CDR3aa: CASSKGQNSNQPQHF; j_gene: TRBJ1-5; v_gene: TRBV27
CDR3aa: CASRLGLAGEEQYF; j_gene: TRBJ2-7; v_gene: TRBV2
CDR3aa: CASSLPTDTQYF; j_gene: TRBJ2-3; v_gene: TRBV7-2
CDR3aa: CSVERGATTDTQYF; j_gene: TRBJ2-3; v_gene: TRBV29-1
CDR3aa: CASSSQGLGNQPQHF; j_gene: TRBJ1-5; v_gene: TRBV27
CDR3aa: CASSSSGGPRETQYF; j_gene: TRBJ2-5; v_gene: TRBV5-6
CDR3aa: CASSSRGGAGTGELFF; j_gene: TRBJ2-2; v_gene: TRBV19
CDR3aa: CASSRQLYEQYF; j_gene: TRBJ2-7; v_gene: TRBV6-6
CDR3aa: CASSLAGFGTIYF; j_gene: TRBJ1-3; v_gene: TRBV5-4
CDR3aa: CASSVASGANTGELFF; j_gene: TRBJ2-2; v_gene: TRBV9